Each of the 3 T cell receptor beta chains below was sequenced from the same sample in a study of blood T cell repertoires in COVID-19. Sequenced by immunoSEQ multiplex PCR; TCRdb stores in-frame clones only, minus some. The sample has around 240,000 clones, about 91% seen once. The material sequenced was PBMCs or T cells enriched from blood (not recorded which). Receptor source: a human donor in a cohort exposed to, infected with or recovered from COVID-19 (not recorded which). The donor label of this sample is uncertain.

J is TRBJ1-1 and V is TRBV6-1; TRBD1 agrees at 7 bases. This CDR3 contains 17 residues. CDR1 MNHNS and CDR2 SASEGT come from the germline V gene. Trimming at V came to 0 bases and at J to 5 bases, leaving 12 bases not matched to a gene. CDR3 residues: CASSEARSKGAGTEAFF. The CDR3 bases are TGTGCCAGCAGTGAAGCTCGCAGTAAGGGGGCTGGGACTGAAGCTTTCTTT.

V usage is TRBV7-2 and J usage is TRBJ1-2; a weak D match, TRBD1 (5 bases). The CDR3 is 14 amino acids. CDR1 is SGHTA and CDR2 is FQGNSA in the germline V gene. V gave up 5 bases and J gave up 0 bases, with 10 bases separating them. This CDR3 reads CASSNVQANYGYTF. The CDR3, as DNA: TGTGCCAGCAGCAATGTACAGGCTAACTATGGCTACACCTTC.

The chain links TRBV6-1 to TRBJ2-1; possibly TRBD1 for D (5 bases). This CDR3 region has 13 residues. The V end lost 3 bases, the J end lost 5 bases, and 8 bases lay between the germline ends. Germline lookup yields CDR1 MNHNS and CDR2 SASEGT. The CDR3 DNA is TGTGCCAGCAGTGAGGGGCTCGACAATGAGCAGTTCTTC. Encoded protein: CASSEGLDNEQFF.